This TCR beta chain was identified during a study of blood T cell repertoires in COVID-19. Study summary: Researchers got acute and convalescent COVID-19 samples from the United States, Italy and Spain.

Authors' data handling: Nucleated cell counts were estimated from reference gene primer amplification. Sequencing used immunoSEQ multiplex PCR; TCRdb keeps in-frame clones, though not all of them. V and J calls and clone size come straight from that table; D and trimming were deduced from the DNA. In the table there are fewer than 250,000 clones, 65% to 90% of which are singletons. Donors were grouped by their self-reported clinical history. V was cut by 5 bases and J by 2 bases, with 16 bases left in between. CDR1 and CDR2 (germline): SEHNR, FQNEAQ (reference sequence). This CDR3 is built from 15 residues.

J is TRBJ2-7 and V is TRBV7-9; D is possibly TRBD1 (6 bases). The clonotype originates from a woman aged 45-60 years with acute COVID-19. The sample comprised PBMCs or T cells enriched from blood (not recorded which). The CDR3 sequence: CASSPLGDTTYEQYF. CDR3 DNA: TGTGCCAGCAGCCCCCTCGGGGACACCACCTACGAGCAGTACTTC.